This is a list of T cell receptor beta chains from one sample in a study of technical replicates of blood from a handful of donors. Sequencing was performed with immunoSEQ multiplex PCR; in TCRdb, only in-frame clones are kept and a portion is missing. The sample has around 79,000 clones; approximately 92% are singletons. Sequenced material: T cells isolated from PBMCs. The receptors originated from a human donor in good health. Some clones in this sample may be carry-over from other donors' samples. The CDR3 runs from the conserved cysteine through the conserved F or W. A D gene is named only where the DNA matches it firmly. Some rows mark clone size as missing; the rest say once, few, many or name a class of expanded clone.

abundance	v_gene	j_gene	d_gene	CDR3aa	CDR3nt
few	TRBV6-5	TRBJ1-4	.	CASSIQGKEKLFF	TGTGCCAGCAGTATACAGGGAAAAGAAAAACTGTTTTTT
.	TRBV21-1	TRBJ2-3	.	CASSIPRVGRGTDTQYF	.
.	TRBV5-4	TRBJ2-2	.	CASRSGWVDTGELFF	TGTGCCAGCAGATCGGGTTGGGTTGACACCGGGGAGCTGTTTTTT
.	TRBV15	TRBJ2-1	TRBD1	CATSGGQGSGGYNEQFF	TGTGCCACCAGCGGGGGACAGGGGTCGGGCGGCTACAATGAGCAGTTCTTC
.	TRBV9	TRBJ2-3	.	CASSVDISTDTQYF	TGTGCCAGCAGCGTAGACATCTCCACAGATACGCAGTATTTT
.	TRBV6-1	TRBJ2-7	.	CASSEAHDYEQYF	TGTGCCAGCAGTGAAGCACACGATTACGAGCAGTACTTC
.	TRBV25-1	TRBJ1-1	.	CASMDSMNTEAFF	TGTGCCAGCATGGACAGCATGAACACTGAAGCTTTCTTT
.	TRBV5-6	TRBJ2-7	.	CASSLSGTYEQYF	TGTGCCAGCAGCTTGAGCGGTACCTACGAGCAGTACTTC
.	TRBV4-1	TRBJ2-1	TRBD1	CASSQEGDRALSYNEQFF	TGCGCCAGCAGCCAAGAAGGGGACAGGGCCCTCTCCTACAATGAGCAGTTCTTC
few	TRBV19	TRBJ2-7	TRBD2	CASSIGLIAGVAGYEQYF	TGTGCCAGTAGTATAGGTCTTATAGCGGGAGTGGCGGGTTACGAGCAGTACTTC
once	TRBV6-4	TRBJ1-1	TRBD1	CASSRGTGVYTEAFF	TGTGCCAGCAGCCGCGGGACAGGGGTCTACACTGAAGCTTTCTTT
once	TRBV27	TRBJ1-2	.	CASSLGRPYGYTF	TGTGCCAGCAGTTTAGGGAGGCCCTATGGCTACACCTTC
.	TRBV30	TRBJ2-2	.	CACPSPPAGELFF	TGTGCCTGTCCTTCCCCCCCGGCCGGGGAGCTGTTTTTT
.	TRBV28	TRBJ1-5	.	CASSSVQAPNQPQHF	TGTGCCAGCAGTTCAGTACAGGCGCCAAATCAGCCCCAGCATTTT
.	TRBV27	TRBJ2-7	TRBD2	CASRRRAGTSAHYEQYF	TGTGCCAGCCGTAGACGGGCCGGGACTAGCGCACACTACGAGCAGTACTTC
once	TRBV5-4	TRBJ1-2	.	CASSFLRRTENGYTF	TGTGCCAGCAGCTTCCTCAGGAGGACGGAGAATGGCTACACCTTC
few	TRBV19	TRBJ2-7	.	CASSIVLNAVYEQYF	TGTGCCAGTAGTATAGTACTTAACGCCGTTTACGAGCAGTACTTC